This TCR beta chain stems from a study of blood T cell repertoires in COVID-19. The germline V gene encodes CDR1 SGHTA and CDR2 FQGTGA. V shed 1 base and J shed 2 bases, with 12 bases lying between them. This CDR3 spans 15 amino acids. Libraries were prepared by immunoSEQ multiplex PCR; TCRdb keeps only in-frame clonotypes and omits some of them. The table has approximately 270,000 clones, about nine tenths seen once; the top ten hold about 8.8%. This TCR was recovered from a man between 35 and 55 years old with active or convalescent COVID-19. The J gene is TRBJ2-7, the V gene TRBV7-3, with D possibly matching TRBD1 (6 bases). Specimen: peripheral blood. CDR3 nucleotide sequence: TGTGCCAGCAGCTTAAATGGGGGCTACGCCTACGAGCAGTACTTC. Encoded protein: CASSLNGGYAYEQYF.